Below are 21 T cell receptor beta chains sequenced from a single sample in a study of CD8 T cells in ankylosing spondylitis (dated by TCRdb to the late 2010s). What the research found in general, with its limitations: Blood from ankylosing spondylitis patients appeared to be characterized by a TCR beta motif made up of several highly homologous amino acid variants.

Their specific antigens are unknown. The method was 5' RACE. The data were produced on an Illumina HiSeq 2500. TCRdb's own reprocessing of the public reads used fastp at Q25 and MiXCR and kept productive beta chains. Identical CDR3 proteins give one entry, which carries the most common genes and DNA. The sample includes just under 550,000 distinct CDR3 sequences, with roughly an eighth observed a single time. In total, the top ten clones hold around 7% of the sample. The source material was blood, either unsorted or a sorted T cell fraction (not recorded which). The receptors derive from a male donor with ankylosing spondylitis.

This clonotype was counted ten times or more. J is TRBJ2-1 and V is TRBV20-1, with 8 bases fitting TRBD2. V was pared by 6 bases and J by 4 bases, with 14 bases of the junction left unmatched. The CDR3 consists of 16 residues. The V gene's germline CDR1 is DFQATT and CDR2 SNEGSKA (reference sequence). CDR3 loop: CSAYASGSTNYNEQFF. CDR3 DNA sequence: TGCAGTGCCTACGCTAGCGGGTCTACTAATTACAATGAGCAGTTCTTC.

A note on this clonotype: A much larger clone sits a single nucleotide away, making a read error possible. CDR3 in amino acids: CSVEGYGGRAGGELFF. The CDR3 DNA follows: TGCAGCGTTGAGGGTTACGGCGGGAGGGCCGGCGGGGAGCTGTTTTTT. This chain connects TRBV29-1 to TRBJ2-2; 9 nucleotides match TRBD2. CDR1 and CDR2 (germline): SQVTM, ANQGSEA. J gave up 7 bases and V 3 bases, and 12 bases lay outside the gene matches. The CDR3 is made up of 16 amino acids.

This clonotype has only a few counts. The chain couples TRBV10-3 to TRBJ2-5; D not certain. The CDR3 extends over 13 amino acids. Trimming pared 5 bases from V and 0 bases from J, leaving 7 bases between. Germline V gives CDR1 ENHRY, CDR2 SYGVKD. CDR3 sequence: CAISLRYQETQYF. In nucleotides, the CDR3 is TGTGCCATCAGTCTACGGTACCAAGAGACCCAGTACTTC.

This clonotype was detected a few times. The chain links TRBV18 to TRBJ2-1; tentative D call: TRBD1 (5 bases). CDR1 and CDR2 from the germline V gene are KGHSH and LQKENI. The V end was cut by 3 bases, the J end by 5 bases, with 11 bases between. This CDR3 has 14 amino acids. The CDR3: CASSPKQDHNEQFF. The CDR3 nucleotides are TGTGCCAGCTCACCCAAACAGGATCACAATGAGCAGTTCTTC.

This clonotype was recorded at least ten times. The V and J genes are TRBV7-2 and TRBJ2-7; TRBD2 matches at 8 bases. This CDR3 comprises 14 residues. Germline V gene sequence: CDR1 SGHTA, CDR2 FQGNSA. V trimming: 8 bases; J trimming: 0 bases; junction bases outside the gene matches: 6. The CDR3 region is CASYLGRGSYEQYF. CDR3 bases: TGTGCCAGCTATCTCGGGAGGGGCTCCTACGAGCAGTACTTC. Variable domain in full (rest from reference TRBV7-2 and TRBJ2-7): GAGVSQSPSNKVTEKGKDVELRCDPISGHTALYWYRQSLGQGLEFLIYFQGNSAPDKSGLPSDRFSAERTGGSVSTLTIQRTQQEDSAVYLCASYLGRGSYEQYFGPGTRLTVT.

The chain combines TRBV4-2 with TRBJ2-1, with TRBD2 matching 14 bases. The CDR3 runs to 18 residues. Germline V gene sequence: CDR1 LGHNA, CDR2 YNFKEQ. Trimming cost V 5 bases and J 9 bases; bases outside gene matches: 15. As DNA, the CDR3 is TGTGCCAGCAGCATTCCCGGGACTAGCGGGGGATTGATTGGTGAGCAGTTCTTC. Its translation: CASSIPGTSGGLIGEQFF.

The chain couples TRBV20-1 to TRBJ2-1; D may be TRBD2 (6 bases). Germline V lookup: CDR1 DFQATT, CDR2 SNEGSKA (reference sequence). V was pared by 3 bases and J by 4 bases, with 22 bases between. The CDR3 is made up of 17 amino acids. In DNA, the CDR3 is TGCAGTGCTAGGGATAACTTTTATAGCGGCGGATACAATGAGCAGTTCTTC. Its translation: CSARDNFYSGGYNEQFF.

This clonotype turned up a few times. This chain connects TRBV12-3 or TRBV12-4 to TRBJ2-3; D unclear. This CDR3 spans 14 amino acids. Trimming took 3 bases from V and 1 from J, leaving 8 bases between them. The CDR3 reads CASSLSYGTDTQYF. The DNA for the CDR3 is TGTGCCAGCAGTTTGTCGTACGGCACAGATACGCAGTATTTT.

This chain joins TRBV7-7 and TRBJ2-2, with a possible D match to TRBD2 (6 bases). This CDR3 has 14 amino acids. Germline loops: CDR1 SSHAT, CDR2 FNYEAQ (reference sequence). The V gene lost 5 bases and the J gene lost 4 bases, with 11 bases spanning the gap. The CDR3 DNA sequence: TGTGCCAGCAGCCCAAGAGCGGGCACCGGGGAGCTGTTTTTT. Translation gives CASSPRAGTGELFF.

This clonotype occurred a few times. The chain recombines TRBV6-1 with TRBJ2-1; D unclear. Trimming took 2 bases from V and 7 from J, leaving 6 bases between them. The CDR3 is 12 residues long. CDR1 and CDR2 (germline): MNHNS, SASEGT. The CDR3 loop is CASSEPPNEQFF. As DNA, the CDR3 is TGTGCCAGCAGTGAACCGCCTAATGAGCAGTTCTTC.

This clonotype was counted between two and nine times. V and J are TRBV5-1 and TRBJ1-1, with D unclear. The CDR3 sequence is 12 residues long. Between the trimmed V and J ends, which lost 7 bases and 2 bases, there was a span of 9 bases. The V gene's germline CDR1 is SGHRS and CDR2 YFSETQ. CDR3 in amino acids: CASRRENTEAFF. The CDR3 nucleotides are TGCGCCAGCCGAAGGGAAAACACTGAAGCTTTCTTT. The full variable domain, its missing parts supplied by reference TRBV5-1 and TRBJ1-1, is KAGVTQTPRYLIKTRGQQVTLSCSPISGHRSVSWYQQTPGQGLQFLFEYFSETQRNKGNFPGRFSGRQFSNSRSEMNVSTLELGDSALYLCASRRENTEAFFGQGTRLTVV.

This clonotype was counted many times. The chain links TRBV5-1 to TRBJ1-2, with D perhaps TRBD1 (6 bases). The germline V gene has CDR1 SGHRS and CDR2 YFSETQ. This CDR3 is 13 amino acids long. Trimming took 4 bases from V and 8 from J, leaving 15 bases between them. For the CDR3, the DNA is TGCGCCAGCAGCGTGGGGACAAGCAGAGGCTACACCTTC. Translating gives CASSVGTSRGYTF.

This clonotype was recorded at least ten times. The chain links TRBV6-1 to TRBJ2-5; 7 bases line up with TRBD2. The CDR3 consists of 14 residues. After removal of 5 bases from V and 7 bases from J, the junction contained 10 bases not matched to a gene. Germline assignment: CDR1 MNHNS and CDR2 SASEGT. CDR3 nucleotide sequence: TGTGCCAGCAGTATTGACAGAACGGGGGGGACCCAGTACTTC. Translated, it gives CASSIDRTGGTQYF.

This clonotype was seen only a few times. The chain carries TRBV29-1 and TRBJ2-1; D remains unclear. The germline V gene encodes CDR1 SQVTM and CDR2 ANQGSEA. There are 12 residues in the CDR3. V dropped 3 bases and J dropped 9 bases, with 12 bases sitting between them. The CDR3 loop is CSVELGHVEQFF. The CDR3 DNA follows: TGCAGCGTTGAGCTCGGCCACGTTGAGCAGTTCTTC.

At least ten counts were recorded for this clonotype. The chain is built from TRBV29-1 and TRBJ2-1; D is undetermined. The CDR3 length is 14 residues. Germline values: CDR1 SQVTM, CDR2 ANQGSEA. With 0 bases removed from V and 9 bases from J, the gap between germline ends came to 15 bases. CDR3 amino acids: CSVEDRRRFGEQFF. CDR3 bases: TGCAGCGTTGAAGATCGCAGGCGATTCGGTGAGCAGTTCTTC.

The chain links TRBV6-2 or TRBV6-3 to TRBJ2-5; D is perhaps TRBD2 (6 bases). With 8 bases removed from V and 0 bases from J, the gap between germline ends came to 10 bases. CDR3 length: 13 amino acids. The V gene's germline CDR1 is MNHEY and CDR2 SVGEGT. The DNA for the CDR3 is TGTGCCAGCGGGACTGTGTACCAAGAGACCCAGTACTTC. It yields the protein CASGTVYQETQYF.

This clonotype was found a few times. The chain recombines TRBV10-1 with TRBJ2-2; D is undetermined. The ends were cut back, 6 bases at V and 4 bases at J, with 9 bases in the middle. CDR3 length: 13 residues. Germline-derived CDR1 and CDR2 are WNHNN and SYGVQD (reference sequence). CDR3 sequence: CASRRTVTGELFF. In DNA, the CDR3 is TGCGCCAGCAGGCGGACGGTCACCGGGGAGCTGTTTTTT.

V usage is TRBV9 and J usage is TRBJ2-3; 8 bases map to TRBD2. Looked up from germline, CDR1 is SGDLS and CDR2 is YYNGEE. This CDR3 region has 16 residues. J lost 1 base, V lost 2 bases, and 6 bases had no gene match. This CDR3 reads CASSVGLADRTDTQYF. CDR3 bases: TGTGCCAGCAGCGTCGGACTAGCAGACCGCACAGATACGCAGTATTTT.

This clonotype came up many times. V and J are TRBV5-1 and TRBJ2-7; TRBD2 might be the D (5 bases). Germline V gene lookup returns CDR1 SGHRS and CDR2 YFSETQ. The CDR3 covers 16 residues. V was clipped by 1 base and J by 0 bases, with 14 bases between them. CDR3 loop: CASSLLLGDSSYEQYF. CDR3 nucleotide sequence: TGCGCCAGCAGCTTGCTGCTCGGGGATAGCTCCTACGAGCAGTACTTC.

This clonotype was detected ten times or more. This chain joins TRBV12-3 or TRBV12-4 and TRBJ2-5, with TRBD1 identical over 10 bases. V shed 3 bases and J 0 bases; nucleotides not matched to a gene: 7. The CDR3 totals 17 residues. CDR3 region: CASSFGSDRGYQETQYF. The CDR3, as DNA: TGTGCCAGCAGTTTCGGGTCGGACAGGGGGTACCAAGAGACCCAGTACTTC.

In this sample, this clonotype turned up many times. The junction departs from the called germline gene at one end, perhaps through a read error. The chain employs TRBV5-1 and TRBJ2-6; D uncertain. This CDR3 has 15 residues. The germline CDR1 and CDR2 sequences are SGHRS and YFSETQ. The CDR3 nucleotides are TGTGCCAGCAGTTTGGCCGGTTCTGGGGCCAACGTCCTGACTTTC. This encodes CASSLAGSGANVLTF.